Presented here are 29 T cell receptor beta chains from one specimen sequenced in a study of T cell responses to AZD1222 COVID-19 vaccine. Method: immunoSEQ multiplex PCR; TCRdb's copy keeps in-frame clones and lacks some. The sample records 140,000 to 150,000 clones, roughly 92% being singletons. Specimen: peripheral blood, collected on day 0 of AZD1222 vaccination. These receptors came from an adult in good health.

The chain carries TRBV24-1 and TRBJ1-2; possibly TRBD1 for D (5 bases). This CDR3 has 13 residues. CDR1 KGHDR and CDR2 SFDVKD come from the germline V gene. The V end was cut by 4 bases, the J end by 7 bases, with 12 bases between. The CDR3 region has the DNA TGTGCCACCAGTGACCCACGGACACCTGGCTACACCTTC. Translation gives CATSDPRTPGYTF.

The rearrangement uses TRBV30 and TRBJ2-3, with D possibly TRBD2 on 5 matching bases. The CDR3 totals 15 residues. Germline V lookup: CDR1 GTSNPN, CDR2 SVGIG (reference sequence). Deletions cut 0 bases from V and 2 bases from J, with 12 bases between. In nucleotides, the CDR3 is TGTGCCTGGAGTGTTGGACTGACACACACAGATACGCAGTATTTT. Its translation is CAWSVGLTHTDTQYF.

This clone was picked up one time. V gene TRBV10-2 combines with J gene TRBJ1-4; TRBD1 is a possible D gene (6 bases). The V and J ends lost 2 bases and 12 bases respectively, with 13 bases between them. The CDR3 length is 13 residues. Per the germline V gene, CDR1 is WSHSY and CDR2 is SAAADI. CDR3 sequence: CASSEQGFGELFF. In DNA, the CDR3 is TGCGCCAGCAGTGAGCAGGGGTTTGGAGAACTGTTTTTT.

The V gene is TRBV2, the J gene TRBJ1-2; 8 bases are a match to TRBD1. V was clipped by 6 bases and J by 4 bases; unmatched bases: 13. The CDR3 extends over 16 amino acids. The V gene's germline CDR1 is SNHLY and CDR2 FYNNEI. The DNA of the CDR3 is TGTGCCAGCAGGACCGGGACAGGAAGGCCGGGCTATGGCTACACCTTC. It translates to CASRTGTGRPGYGYTF.

The CDR3 DNA follows: TGTGCCAGCAGTGAATGGTTGGGCAGCCGGGTTGAAAAACTGTTTTTT. It yields the protein CASSEWLGSRVEKLFF. The chain carries TRBV6-1 and TRBJ1-4; D unclear. Germline V gives CDR1 MNHNS, CDR2 SASEGT. The V end lost 2 bases, the J end lost 7 bases, and 17 bases lay between the germline ends. This CDR3 has 16 amino acids.

The gene calls are TRBV6-6 and TRBJ2-1; 10 nucleotides align to TRBD1. This CDR3 contains 17 residues. Germline values: CDR1 MNHNY, CDR2 SVGAGI (reference sequence). V shed 5 bases, J shed 4 bases, and the junction held 11 bases outside the gene matches. CDR3 residues: CASSQRTGGVRYNEQFF. The CDR3 coding sequence is TGTGCCAGCAGTCAGAGGACAGGGGGGGTTAGGTACAATGAGCAGTTCTTC.

The chain couples TRBV2 to TRBJ1-2; D unresolved. The V end lost 4 bases, the J end lost 4 bases, and 7 bases lay between the germline ends. Germline V gene lookup returns CDR1 SNHLY and CDR2 FYNNEI. This CDR3 region has 12 residues. CDR3 protein: CASSGASYGYTF. For the CDR3, the DNA is TGTGCCAGCAGTGGAGCTTCCTATGGCTACACCTTC.

The chain links TRBV9 to TRBJ2-2, with D maybe TRBD1 (6 bases). The CDR3 consists of 16 residues. Germline loops: CDR1 SGDLS, CDR2 YYNGEE. The ends were cut back, 0 bases at V and 2 bases at J, with 11 bases in the middle. This CDR3 is CASSVDPQGNTGELFF. The CDR3 coding sequence is TGTGCCAGCAGCGTAGACCCACAGGGTAACACCGGGGAGCTGTTTTTT. The full variable domain, rest sourced from reference TRBV9 and TRBJ2-2, is DSGVTQTPKHLITATGQRVTLRCSPRSGDLSVYWYQQSLDQGLQFLIQYYNGEERAKGNILERFSAQQFPDLHSELNLSSLELGDSALYFCASSVDPQGNTGELFFGEGSRLTVL.

This sequence joins TRBV4-1 and TRBJ2-5, with 9 bases matching TRBD1. In germline, CDR1 is MGHRA, CDR2 YSYEKL. The ends lost 2 bases at V and 4 bases at J; junction bases unmatched: 5. This CDR3 spans 15 amino acids. The CDR3 nucleotides read TGCGCCAGCAGCCAAACAGGGGGCGAGGGAGAGACCCAGTACTTC. Protein: CASSQTGGEGETQYF.

The chain employs TRBV5-4 and TRBJ1-2; no clear D gene. Germline V lookup: CDR1 SGHNT, CDR2 YYREEE (reference sequence). This CDR3 contains 13 residues. V was pared by 3 bases and J by 2 bases, with 8 bases between. The CDR3 region is CASSSGDNYGYTF. CDR3 DNA: TGTGCCAGCAGCTCGGGAGACAACTATGGCTACACCTTC. Complete variable domain (other parts from reference TRBV5-4 and TRBJ1-2): ETGVTQSPTHLIKTRGQQVTLRCSSQSGHNTVSWYQQALGQGPQFIFQYYREEENGRGNFPPRFSGLQFPNYSSELNVNALELDDSALYLCASSSGDNYGYTFGSGTRLTVV.

The chain carries TRBV6-5 and TRBJ2-7; the D call may be TRBD1 or TRBD2 (5 bases each). The CDR3 loop spans 13 amino acids. V lost 5 bases and J lost 4, with 12 bases in between. Germline V gives CDR1 MNHEY, CDR2 SVGAGI. The CDR3 DNA reads as TGTGCCAGCAGTATGGGACCAGAGTACGAGCAGTACTTC. As protein: CASSMGPEYEQYF.

The chain joins TRBV6-1 to TRBJ2-5, with TRBD2 matching over 10 bases. This CDR3 contains 18 residues. V shed 2 bases and J 5 bases; nucleotides not matched to a gene: 14. Germline V gene sequence: CDR1 MNHNS, CDR2 SASEGT. For the CDR3, the DNA is TGTGCCAGCAGTGAAAGGGCCTTAGCGGGAGGACCTCGGGAGACCCAGTACTTC. Translating it yields CASSERALAGGPRETQYF.

The chain links TRBV5-1 to TRBJ1-3; 8 positions agree with TRBD1. V lost 7 bases, J lost 2 bases, and 11 bases stayed unmatched. The V gene's germline CDR1 is SGHRS and CDR2 YFSETQ. CDR3 length: 16 residues. The CDR3 is CASRLQGGTTGNTIYF. In DNA, the CDR3 is TGCGCCAGCCGATTACAGGGGGGGACGACTGGAAACACCATATATTTT.

This clone was seen only a few times. The chain has TRBV7-3 and TRBJ2-1; D perhaps matches TRBD1 (5 bases). This CDR3 contains 14 residues. Germline CDR1 and CDR2: SGHTA and FQGTGA. Deletions cut 0 bases from V and 5 bases from J, with 8 bases between. The CDR3 DNA follows: TGTGCCAGCAGCTTAACGTACAGGAACAATGAGCAGTTCTTC. Protein: CASSLTYRNNEQFF.

This chain joins TRBV6-5 and TRBJ1-6; D perhaps matches TRBD1 (5 bases). From germline, CDR1 is MNHEY and CDR2 SVGAGI. CDR3 length: 14 amino acids. V dropped 1 base and J dropped 8 bases, with 9 bases sitting between them. CDR3 amino acids: CASSYLGGDSPLHF. The CDR3, as DNA: TGTGCCAGCAGTTACTTGGGGGGTGATTCACCCCTCCACTTT.

The J gene is TRBJ2-5, the V gene TRBV3-1 (or the pseudogene TRBV3-2); D gene uncertain. Germline CDR1 reads LGHDT; CDR2 reads YNNKEL (reference sequence). This CDR3 comprises 15 residues. With 7 bases removed from V and 2 bases from J, the gap between germline ends came to 17 bases. This CDR3 reads CASTLGRSWQETQYF. The CDR3 bases are TGTGCCAGCACACTTGGTCGATCGTGGCAAGAGACCCAGTACTTC.

This chain connects TRBV6-6 to TRBJ2-2; D unresolved. Germline-derived CDR1 and CDR2 are MNHNY and SVGAGI (reference sequence). V lost 7 bases and J 6 bases, leaving 15 bases between the germline ends. This CDR3 contains 14 residues. CDR3 sequence reads: CASNLFQLSGELFF. The CDR3 DNA reads TGTGCCAGCAATTTATTTCAGCTCTCCGGGGAGCTGTTTTTT.

This clone occurred once. CDR3 in amino acids: CASRTVVRPSYNEQFF. CDR3 bases: TGTGCCAGCAGGACTGTCGTAAGACCCTCCTACAATGAGCAGTTCTTC. The chain combines TRBV27 with TRBJ2-1; D unresolved. CDR3 size: 16 residues. Germline values: CDR1 MNHEY, CDR2 SMNVEV (reference sequence). With 6 bases removed from V and 0 bases from J, the gap between germline ends came to 15 bases.

A few counts support this clone. The chain couples TRBV4-2 to TRBJ1-5, with D possibly matching TRBD1 (6 bases). There are 14 residues in the CDR3. Germline V gene lookup returns CDR1 LGHNA and CDR2 YNFKEQ. The V end lost 8 bases, the J end lost 2 bases, and 13 bases lay between the germline ends. The DNA for the CDR3 is TGTGCCAGCGAACCGACAGGCCGCAATCAGCCCCAGCATTTT. This gives the protein CASEPTGRNQPQHF.

The genes are TRBV5-4 and TRBJ1-1, with D perhaps TRBD1 (5 bases). The V end lost 0 bases, the J end lost 1 base, and 7 bases lay between the germline ends. The CDR3 runs 14 residues. Germline V gene data show CDR1 as SGHNT and CDR2 as YYREEE (reference sequence). Written as DNA, the CDR3 is TGTGCCAGCAGCTTGGACACAGGGAACACTGAAGCTTTCTTT. Its translation is CASSLDTGNTEAFF.

V is TRBV11-3 and J is TRBJ2-2; maybe TRBD2 (6 bases). The germline V gene encodes CDR1 SGHNT and CDR2 YENEEA. Trimming shortened V by 6 bases and J by 8 bases, and 13 bases separated the two germline ends. CDR3 length: 13 amino acids. CDR3 nucleotide sequence: TGTGCCAGCAGGCGGGATCGAGTAGGGGAGCTGTTTTTT. It yields the protein CASRRDRVGELFF.

The rearrangement links TRBV27 to TRBJ1-5, with D uncertain. Germline values: CDR1 MNHEY, CDR2 SMNVEV (reference sequence). Trimming stripped 6 bases from V and 0 bases from J, with 15 bases between. This CDR3 is built from 16 residues. CDR3 sequence: CASSLGPAHSNQPQHF. The CDR3 DNA sequence: TGTGCCAGCAGCTTAGGGCCAGCCCATAGCAATCAGCCCCAGCATTTT.

The genes are TRBV6-1 and TRBJ1-2; D call uncertain. This CDR3 spans 19 amino acids. V was cut by 0 bases and J by 0 bases, with 20 bases left in between. Per germline, CDR1 MNHNS and CDR2 SASEGT. The CDR3: CASSEALPGLSYSNYGYTF. CDR3 DNA sequence: TGTGCCAGCAGTGAAGCGCTTCCGGGGTTATCGTACTCTAACTATGGCTACACCTTC.

V gene TRBV6-5 combines with J gene TRBJ1-3; tentatively, D is TRBD1 (6 bases). Germline assignment: CDR1 MNHEY and CDR2 SVGAGI. Trimming stripped 4 bases from V and 4 bases from J, with 14 bases between. The CDR3 extends over 15 amino acids. The CDR3 loop is CASSSGEAGGNTIYF. In DNA, the CDR3 is TGTGCCAGCAGTTCAGGGGAGGCGGGAGGAAACACCATATATTTT.

V and J are TRBV7-9 and TRBJ2-5; 7 bases line up with TRBD1. The J segment lost 5 bases and the V segment lost 4 bases, leaving 7 bases of the junction unmatched. This CDR3 spans 14 amino acids. Germline V gene lookup returns CDR1 SEHNR and CDR2 FQNEAQ (reference sequence). The CDR3 loop is CASSSPTGPETQYF. The CDR3 DNA reads as TGTGCCAGCAGCTCACCGACAGGGCCCGAGACCCAGTACTTC.

The chain has TRBV7-9 and TRBJ1-1, with a possible D match to TRBD1 (5 bases). V lost 6 bases and J lost 3, with 14 bases in between. Looked up from germline, CDR1 is SEHNR and CDR2 is FQNEAQ (reference sequence). The CDR3 runs 14 residues. The CDR3 bases are TGTGCCAGCAGGAGGAGGGGCGAGGACACTGAAGCTTTCTTT. Translating it yields CASRRRGEDTEAFF.

This chain uses TRBV10-3 with TRBJ1-2; D gene uncertain. Germline V lookup: CDR1 ENHRY, CDR2 SYGVKD. V was cut by 4 bases and J by 2 bases, with 11 bases left in between. The CDR3 runs 14 residues. CDR3 DNA sequence: TGTGCCATCAGTGGATCGACGGGAAACTATGGCTACACCTTC. As protein: CAISGSTGNYGYTF.

The chain carries TRBV18 and TRBJ1-5; the D is unclear. The length of the CDR3 is 16 residues. The germline V gene has CDR1 KGHSH and CDR2 LQKENI. The V end was cut by 2 bases, the J end by 2 bases, with 13 bases between. The CDR3 DNA reads TGTGCCAGCTCACCAGACATGGTGATGCGCAATCAGCCCCAGCATTTT. As protein: CASSPDMVMRNQPQHF.

The chain carries TRBV24-1 and TRBJ1-2, with D hard to call. Germline V gives CDR1 KGHDR, CDR2 SFDVKD. V lost 6 bases and J 4 bases, leaving 5 bases between the germline ends. This CDR3 region has 11 residues. CDR3 DNA: TGTGCCACCAGTCAAGGCTATGGCTACACCTTC. Encoded protein: CATSQGYGYTF.